Each of the 31 T cell receptor beta chains below was sequenced from the same sample in a study of vaccination and CD4 T cells after COVID-19. Their antigens are not known. The Oncomine TCR Beta short-read assay generated sequence data from the DNA of cultured CD4+ T cells. TCRdb analysed the PCR reads with MiXCR anew, one entry per CDR3 protein. The data show some 9,300 distinct CDR3 sequences, 51% seen once. Treatment specified: approximately 10-day PBMC culture with coronavirus spike peptide pools or control peptides (ViraFEST assay). The specimen sequenced was CD4+ T cells from blood, cultured in vitro. These TCRs come from a human donor who had recovered from COVID-19.

The V gene is TRBV9, the J gene TRBJ1-1; 7 bases are a match to TRBD1. Losses at the gene ends were 4 bases for V and 3 bases for J; bases not matched to a gene: 9. The CDR3 has 15 residues. Germline assignment: CDR1 SGDLS and CDR2 YYNGEE. The CDR3 loop reads CASSPGGQTDTEAFF. The CDR3 DNA is TGTGCCAGCAGCCCTGGGGGACAGACGGACACTGAAGCTTTCTTT.

V usage is TRBV7-3 and J usage is TRBJ2-1; 12 nucleotides align to TRBD1. Unmatched junction bases numbered 9, after V lost 5 bases and J lost 7 bases. Germline CDR1 reads SGHTA; CDR2 reads FQGTGA. This CDR3 spans 16 amino acids. CDR3 coding DNA: TGTGCCAGCAGCCCCCGGCGGGACAGGGGGCGGAATGAGCAGTTCTTC. Amino acid sequence: CASSPRRDRGRNEQFF. The variable domain in full, completed from reference TRBV7-3 and TRBJ2-1, reads GAGVSQTPSNKVTEKGKYVELRCDPISGHTALYWYRQSLGQGPEFLIYFQGTGAADDSGLPNDRFFAVRPEGSVSTLKIQRTERGDSAVYLCASSPRRDRGRNEQFFGPGTRLTVL.

This clonotype was recorded a few times. V usage is TRBV19 and J usage is TRBJ2-7; no clear D gene. Germline loops: CDR1 LNHDA, CDR2 SQIVND (reference sequence). This CDR3 contains 14 residues. Trimming cost V 1 base and J 1 base, with 8 bases left between them. The CDR3 DNA reads as TGTGCCAGTAGTATAGGAGGCGGATCCTACGAGCAGTACTTC. Translation: CASSIGGGSYEQYF.

The chain joins TRBV4-3 to TRBJ2-3; 7 nucleotides line up with TRBD2. Per the germline V gene, CDR1 is LGHNA and CDR2 is YSLEER. The CDR3 totals 16 residues. Trimming removed 2 bases from V and 2 bases from J; junction bases left unmatched: 7. CDR3 region: CASSQSGGGITDTQYF. CDR3 coding DNA: TGCGCCAGCAGCCAATCTGGCGGGGGTATCACAGATACGCAGTATTTT.

The CDR3 region is CATREGVGTEAFF. Written as DNA, the CDR3 is TGTGCCACCCGGGAGGGGGTTGGGACTGAAGCTTTCTTT. V usage is TRBV7-6 and J usage is TRBJ1-1, with D maybe TRBD1 (6 bases). The CDR3 spans 13 residues. Germline-derived CDR1 and CDR2 are SGHVS and FNYEAQ. Trimming pared 10 bases from V and 5 bases from J, leaving 17 bases between.

The chain uses TRBV6-1 and TRBJ1-1; 7 bases line up with TRBD1. This CDR3 has 15 amino acids. Germline lookup yields CDR1 MNHNS and CDR2 SASEGT. The junction had 11 bases not matched to a gene; V was cut back by 10 bases and J by 0 bases. The CDR3 spells CAMLDVGQMNTEAFF. The DNA of the CDR3 is TGTGCCATGCTCGATGTGGGACAGATGAACACTGAAGCTTTCTTT.

The rearrangement joins TRBV29-1 to TRBJ2-7, with 8 nucleotides matching TRBD2. Germline-derived CDR1 and CDR2 are SQVTM and ANQGSEA. The CDR3 is 13 amino acids. The V gene end was trimmed by 5 bases and the J gene end by 0 bases; junction bases not matched to a gene: 3. CDR3 sequence: CSVRSGSSYEQYF. The CDR3 DNA follows: TGCAGCGTTCGGAGCGGGAGCTCCTACGAGCAGTACTTC.

This clonotype occurred a few times. The genes are TRBV2 and TRBJ1-1, with 7 bases lining up with TRBD1. Trimming cost V 6 bases and J 1 base; bases outside gene matches: 2. Germline V gene sequence: CDR1 SNHLY, CDR2 FYNNEI. The CDR3 covers 13 residues. This CDR3 is CASRRTGNTEAFF. The CDR3, as DNA: TGTGCCAGCAGACGGACAGGGAACACTGAAGCTTTCTTT.

The chain carries TRBV27 and TRBJ1-2; the D gene is possibly TRBD1 (5 bases). CDR1 and CDR2 from the germline V gene are MNHEY and SMNVEV (reference sequence). V lost 8 bases, J lost 9 bases, and 19 bases lay in between. The CDR3 contains 13 residues. The CDR3 loop is CASAKEGAGSYTF. The CDR3 nucleotides read TGTGCCAGCGCAAAGGAAGGGGCTGGGAGCTACACCTTC.

The V gene is TRBV6-5, the J gene TRBJ2-5, with D maybe TRBD1 (6 bases). Trimming removed 2 bases from V and 5 bases from J, with 18 bases in between. Germline CDR1 reads MNHEY; CDR2 reads SVGAGI. This CDR3 region has 16 residues. DNA of the CDR3: TGTGCCAGCAGTTACGAGGGCAGGGGTGTCGAGGAGACCCAGTACTTC. The encoded protein is CASSYEGRGVEETQYF.

The genes are TRBV12-3 or TRBV12-4 and TRBJ2-7, with D hard to call. The V and J ends lost 6 bases and 4 bases respectively, with 16 bases between them. The CDR3 is 14 amino acids. CDR3 sequence reads: CASRAPGPPYEQYF. The CDR3 nucleotides are TGTGCCAGCAGGGCACCGGGCCCTCCTTACGAGCAGTACTTC.

There are a few counts of this clonotype. The chain is built from TRBV20-1 and TRBJ1-1; D unresolved. Germline CDR1 is DFQATT and CDR2 is SNEGSKA (reference sequence). CDR3 length: 14 residues. V lost 6 bases and J 3 bases, leaving 17 bases between the germline ends. Here the CDR3 DNA reads TGCAGTGCGCGGACCGGCCGGGAATACACTGAAGCTTTCTTT. It translates to CSARTGREYTEAFF.

The sample holds a few counts of this clonotype. The chain combines TRBV24-1 with TRBJ2-1, with TRBD1 identical over 12 bases. Germline V CDR1 and CDR2: KGHDR, SFDVKD. This CDR3 has 16 residues. J was trimmed by 8 bases and V by 3 bases; bases with no gene match: 7. CDR3 in DNA: TGTGCCACCAGTGATGCCCGGGACAGGGGGCTTCATGAGCAGTTCTTC. Its translation: CATSDARDRGLHEQFF.

By share, this clonotype ranks as large. The chain carries TRBV2 and TRBJ1-3, with 7 bases aligning to TRBD1. This CDR3 contains 16 residues. Germline-derived CDR1 and CDR2 are SNHLY and FYNNEI. The V segment lost 6 bases and the J segment 0 bases; nucleotides outside the gene matches: 8. This CDR3 is CASSRDSPFSGNTIYF. CDR3 DNA: TGTGCCAGCAGCCGGGACAGCCCTTTCTCTGGAAACACCATATATTTT.

There are a few counts of this clonotype. This chain connects TRBV14 to TRBJ2-7; TRBD1 matches 9 bases. The CDR3 contains 16 residues. V shed 4 bases and J 7 bases; nucleotides not matched to a gene: 14. Per germline, CDR1 SGHDN and CDR2 FVKESK. The CDR3 DNA sequence: TGTGCCAGCAGCCCGGCCCTCGGGACAGGGCTCTGGGAGCAGTACTTC. It is translated as CASSPALGTGLWEQYF.

This chain links TRBV6-1 with TRBJ1-4; 9 bases are a match to TRBD1. The length of the CDR3 is 13 residues. Losses at the gene ends were 10 bases for V and 6 bases for J; bases not matched to a gene: 6. Germline assignment: CDR1 MNHNS and CDR2 SASEGT. CDR3 DNA sequence: TGTGCCATAGGGACAGGGCCATATGAAAAACTGTTTTTT. The encoded protein is CAIGTGPYEKLFF.

The chain recombines TRBV6-2 or TRBV6-3 with TRBJ1-1; D gene ambiguous. V lost 0 bases to trimming and J lost 11 bases, with 13 bases between them. Germline CDR1 is MNHEY and CDR2 is SVGEGT. This CDR3 has 13 residues. In nucleotides, the CDR3 is TGTGCCAGCAGTTACTCGAGCACGGCGGCTGCTTTCTTT. Its translation is CASSYSSTAAAFF.

DNA of the CDR3: TGTGCCTGGAGTGGCACTAGCGGGAGGAGGGAGACCCAGTACTTC. It translates to CAWSGTSGRRETQYF. This chain joins TRBV30 and TRBJ2-5; 12 positions match TRBD2. Germline trimming cut 1 base from V and 5 bases from J; bases unmatched to any gene: 5. From germline, CDR1 is GTSNPN and CDR2 SVGIG (reference sequence). This CDR3 spans 15 amino acids.

By proportion, this clonotype is medium-sized. V and J are TRBV20-1 and TRBJ1-3, with D maybe TRBD1 (5 bases). In germline, CDR1 is DFQATT, CDR2 SNEGSKA (reference sequence). The length of the CDR3 is 15 residues. V was trimmed by 5 bases and J by 0 bases, leaving 14 bases between them. CDR3 sequence: CSARLGESSGNTIYF. For the CDR3, the DNA is TGCAGTGCTCGATTGGGGGAGAGCTCTGGAAACACCATATATTTT.

The chain has TRBV4-2 and TRBJ1-2; 12 nucleotides line up with TRBD1. This CDR3 spans 15 amino acids. CDR1 LGHNA and CDR2 YNFKEQ come from the germline V gene. V dropped 1 base and J dropped 8; count of bases not matched to a gene: 5. CDR3 sequence (DNA): TGTGCCAGCAGCCAAGCTGGGACAGGGGGCGAAGGCTACACCTTC. It codes for CASSQAGTGGEGYTF.

This clonotype was counted only a few times. V and J are TRBV6-2 or TRBV6-3 and TRBJ2-2; tentative D call: TRBD1 (6 bases). The CDR3 contains 14 residues. V lost 0 bases to trimming and J lost 7 bases, with 9 bases between them. Germline V CDR1 and CDR2: MNHEY, SVGEGT. The CDR3 spells CASSYSRGIGELFF. CDR3 nucleotides: TGTGCCAGCAGTTACTCCAGGGGCATCGGGGAGCTGTTTTTT.

This clonotype came up a few times. The chain uses TRBV7-2 and TRBJ1-5, with 7 positions matching TRBD1. After removal of 6 bases from V and 8 bases from J, the junction contained 10 bases not matched to a gene. The CDR3 extends over 14 amino acids. Germline loops: CDR1 SGHTA, CDR2 FQGNSA. DNA for the CDR3: TGTGCCAGCAGTCGAGCAGGGGGGAGAGAGCCCCAGCATTTT. Its protein is CASSRAGGREPQHF.

This clonotype was found a few times. The V and J genes are TRBV6-1 and TRBJ1-1; D not certain. The CDR3 consists of 14 residues. From germline, CDR1 is MNHNS and CDR2 SASEGT. V lost 8 bases, J lost 4 bases, and 17 bases lay in between. The CDR3 DNA is TGTGCCAGCGCTTCTCGAGCGGGCGGCACTGAAGCTTTCTTT. Translated: CASASRAGGTEAFF.

This clonotype showed up just once. The gene calls are TRBV7-2 and TRBJ2-2; perhaps D is TRBD1 or TRBD2 (5 bases each). Germline CDR1 reads SGHTA; CDR2 reads FQGNSA. Trimming removed 1 base at V and 0 bases at J, with 9 bases between. The CDR3 covers 16 residues. The CDR3 protein is CASSLDWGTNTGELFF. CDR3 coding DNA: TGTGCCAGCAGCTTAGATTGGGGGACGAACACCGGGGAGCTGTTTTTT.

This rearrangement joins TRBV6-5 to TRBJ2-6, with 7 bases that match TRBD1. This CDR3 region has 16 residues. V shed 0 bases, J shed 2 bases, and the junction held 1 base outside the gene matches. Per germline, CDR1 MNHEY and CDR2 SVGAGI. This CDR3 reads CASSYSTGAGANVLTF. DNA of the CDR3: TGTGCCAGCAGTTACTCTACAGGGGCTGGGGCCAACGTCCTGACTTTC.

This clonotype was seen a handful of times. The genes are TRBV7-2 and TRBJ2-7; no definite D call. CDR3 length: 15 residues. The germline V gene encodes CDR1 SGHTA and CDR2 FQGNSA. Trimming left V 1 base short and J 3 bases short, with 13 bases between. In DNA, the CDR3 is TGTGCCAGCAGCTTAGATCCAGGAGCCAGCTACGAGCAGTACTTC. Its translation: CASSLDPGASYEQYF.

The CDR3 sequence: CASSLSWGSGGQETQYF. CDR3 DNA sequence: TGTGCCAGCAGCCTCTCGTGGGGTAGCGGGGGGCAAGAGACCCAGTACTTC. The gene calls are TRBV11-3 and TRBJ2-5, with 10 bases aligning to TRBD2. Trimming removed 5 bases from V and 2 bases from J; junction bases left unmatched: 11. Germline V lookup: CDR1 SGHNT, CDR2 YENEEA. The CDR3 is 17 amino acids. Combining the CDR3 with reference TRBV11-3 and TRBJ2-5 gives the whole variable domain EAGVVQSPRYKIIEKKQPVAFWCNPISGHNTLYWYLQNLGQGPELLIRYENEEAVDDSQLPKDRFSAERLKGVDSTLKIQPAELGDSAVYLCASSLSWGSGGQETQYFGPGTRLLVL.

In its sample, this clonotype was seen a few times. The chain couples TRBV15 to TRBJ2-1, with unresolved D. The V gene's germline CDR1 is LNHNV and CDR2 YYDKDF (reference sequence). V was trimmed by 4 bases and J by 12 bases, leaving 13 bases between them. This CDR3 is 12 amino acids long. The CDR3 coding sequence is TGTGCCACCAGCACGGAGTACCTTGGGCAGTTCTTC. This encodes CATSTEYLGQFF.

The J gene is TRBJ1-1, the V gene TRBV10-3; 8 nucleotides line up with TRBD1. This CDR3 contains 13 residues. Germline loops: CDR1 ENHRY, CDR2 SYGVKD. Unmatched junction bases numbered 3, after V lost 6 bases and J lost 3 bases. The CDR3: CAIRETGDTEAFF. The CDR3 DNA reads TGTGCCATCAGGGAGACAGGGGACACTGAAGCTTTCTTT.

This chain joins TRBV7-9 and TRBJ2-3, with D perhaps TRBD2 (7 bases). The CDR3 spans 15 residues. The germline CDR1 and CDR2 sequences are SEHNR and FQNEAQ (reference sequence). The ends were cut back, 3 bases at V and 0 bases at J, with 10 bases in the middle. For the CDR3, the DNA is TGTGCCAGCAGCTTCGGCGGGGGCAGCACAGATACGCAGTATTTT. Its translation is CASSFGGGSTDTQYF.

The V and J genes are TRBV6-2 or TRBV6-3 and TRBJ1-2; 9 nucleotides match TRBD1. Germline trimming cut 5 bases from V and 4 bases from J; bases unmatched to any gene: 8. Looked up from germline, CDR1 is MNHEY and CDR2 is SVGEGT. CDR3 length: 15 residues. DNA for the CDR3: TGTGCCAGCAGTACAACCGGGACAGGGCTCTATGGCTACACCTTC. Translated, it gives CASSTTGTGLYGYTF.